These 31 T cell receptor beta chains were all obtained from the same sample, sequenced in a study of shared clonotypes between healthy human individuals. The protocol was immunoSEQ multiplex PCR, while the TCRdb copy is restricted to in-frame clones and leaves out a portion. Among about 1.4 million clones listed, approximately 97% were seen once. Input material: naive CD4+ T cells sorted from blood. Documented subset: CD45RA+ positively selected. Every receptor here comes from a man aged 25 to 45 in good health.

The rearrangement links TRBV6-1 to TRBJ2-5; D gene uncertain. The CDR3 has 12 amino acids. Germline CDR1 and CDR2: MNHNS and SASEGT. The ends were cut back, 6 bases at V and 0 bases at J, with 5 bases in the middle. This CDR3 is CASRGYQETQYF. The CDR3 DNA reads TGTGCCAGCAGGGGGTACCAAGAGACCCAGTACTTC.

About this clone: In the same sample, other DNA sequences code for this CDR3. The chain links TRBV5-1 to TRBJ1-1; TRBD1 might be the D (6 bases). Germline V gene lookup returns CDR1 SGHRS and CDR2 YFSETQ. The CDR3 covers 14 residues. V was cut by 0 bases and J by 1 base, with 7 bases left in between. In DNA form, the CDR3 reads TGCGCCAGCAGCTTGGCAGGGGCGAACACTGAAGCTTTCTTT. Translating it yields CASSLAGANTEAFF.

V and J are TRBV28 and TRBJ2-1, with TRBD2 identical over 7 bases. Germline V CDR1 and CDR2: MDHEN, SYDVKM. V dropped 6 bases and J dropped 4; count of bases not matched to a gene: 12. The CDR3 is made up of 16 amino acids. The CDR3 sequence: CASRIIGGSEYNEQFF. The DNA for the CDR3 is TGTGCCAGCAGGATTATTGGCGGGAGTGAGTACAATGAGCAGTTCTTC.

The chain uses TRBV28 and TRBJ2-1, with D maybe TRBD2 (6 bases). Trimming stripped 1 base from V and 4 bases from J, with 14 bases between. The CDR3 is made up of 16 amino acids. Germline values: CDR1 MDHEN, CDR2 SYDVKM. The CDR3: CASSLLGGIGYNEQFF. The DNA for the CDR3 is TGTGCCAGCAGTTTATTGGGCGGGATAGGGTACAATGAGCAGTTCTTC.

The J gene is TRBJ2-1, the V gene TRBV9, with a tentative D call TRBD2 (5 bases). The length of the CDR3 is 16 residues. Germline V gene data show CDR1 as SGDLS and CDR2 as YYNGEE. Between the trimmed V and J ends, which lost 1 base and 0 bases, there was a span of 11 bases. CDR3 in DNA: TGTGCCAGCAGCGTATTCAGCGGCGCCTCCTACAATGAGCAGTTCTTC. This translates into CASSVFSGASYNEQFF.

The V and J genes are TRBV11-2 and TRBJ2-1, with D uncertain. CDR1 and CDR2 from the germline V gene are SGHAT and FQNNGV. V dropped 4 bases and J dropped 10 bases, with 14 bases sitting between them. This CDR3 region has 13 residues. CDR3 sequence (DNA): TGTGCCAGCAGCTATAACCTAGAGCTAGAGCAGTTCTTC. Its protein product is CASSYNLELEQFF.

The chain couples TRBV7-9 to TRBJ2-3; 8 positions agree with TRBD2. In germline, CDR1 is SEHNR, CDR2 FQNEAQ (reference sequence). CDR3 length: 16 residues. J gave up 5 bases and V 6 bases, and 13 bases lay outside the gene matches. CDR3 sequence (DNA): TGTGCCAGCAGTCGTCGGACTAGCCCAGGGGTAGATACGCAGTATTTT. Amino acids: CASSRRTSPGVDTQYF.

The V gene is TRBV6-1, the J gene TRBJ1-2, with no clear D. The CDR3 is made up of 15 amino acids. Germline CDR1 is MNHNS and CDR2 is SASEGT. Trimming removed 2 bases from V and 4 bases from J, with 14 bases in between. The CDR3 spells CASSERRVAGYGYTF. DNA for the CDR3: TGTGCCAGCAGTGAAAGGCGTGTCGCTGGCTATGGCTACACCTTC.

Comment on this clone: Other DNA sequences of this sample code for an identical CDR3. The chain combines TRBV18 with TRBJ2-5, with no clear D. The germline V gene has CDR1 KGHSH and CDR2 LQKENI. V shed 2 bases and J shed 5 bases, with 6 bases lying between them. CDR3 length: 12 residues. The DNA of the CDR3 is TGTGCCAGCTCACCAATTAGTGAGACCCAGTACTTC. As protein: CASSPISETQYF.

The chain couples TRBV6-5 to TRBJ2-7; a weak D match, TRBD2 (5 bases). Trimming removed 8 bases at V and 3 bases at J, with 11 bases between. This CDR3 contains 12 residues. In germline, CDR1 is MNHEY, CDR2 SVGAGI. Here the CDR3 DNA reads TGTGCCAGCCATATGGGGAGCTACGAGCAGTACTTC. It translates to CASHMGSYEQYF.

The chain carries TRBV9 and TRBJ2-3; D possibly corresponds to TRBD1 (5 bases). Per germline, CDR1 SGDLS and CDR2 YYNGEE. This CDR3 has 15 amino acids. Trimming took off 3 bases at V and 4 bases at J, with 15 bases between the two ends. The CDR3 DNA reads TGTGCCAGCAGCGCGGACCCCCAGGGCGCAGATACGCAGTATTTT. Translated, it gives CASSADPQGADTQYF.

The CDR3 DNA reads TGTGCCAGCAGTTCCCCCCTCGGGACAGGCTGGCAGCCCCAGCATTTT. Translated, it gives CASSSPLGTGWQPQHF. The rearrangement links TRBV28 to TRBJ1-5; 8 bases are shared with TRBD1. This CDR3 has 16 amino acids. CDR1 and CDR2 from the germline V gene are MDHEN and SYDVKM. J gave up 7 bases and V 4 bases, and 12 bases lay outside the gene matches. The full variable domain, in which reference TRBV28 and TRBJ1-5 provide the parts outside the CDR3, is DVKVTQSSRYLVKRTGEKVFLECVQDMDHENMFWYRQDPGLGLRLIYFSYDVKMKEKGDIPEGYSVSREKKERFSLILESASTNQTSMYLCASSSPLGTGWQPQHFGDGTRLSIL.

The DNA of the CDR3 is TGCGCCAGCAGCGGGACTAGCGGGGGCCTAGGTGAGCAGTTCTTC. Encoded protein: CASSGTSGGLGEQFF. The chain couples TRBV10-1 to TRBJ2-1; 14 nucleotides line up with TRBD2. The CDR3 contains 15 residues. The V gene's germline CDR1 is WNHNN and CDR2 SYGVQD (reference sequence). Losses at the gene ends were 6 bases for V and 9 bases for J; bases not matched to a gene: 7.

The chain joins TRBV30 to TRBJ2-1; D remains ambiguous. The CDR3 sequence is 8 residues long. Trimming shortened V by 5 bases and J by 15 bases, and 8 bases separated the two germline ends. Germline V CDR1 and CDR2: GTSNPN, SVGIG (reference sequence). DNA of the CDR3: TGTGCCTGGGGGCAAAGGTTCTTC. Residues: CAWGQRFF.

In DNA, the CDR3 is TGTGCCAGCAGTTATCCCACCTACAGAACGAATCAGCCCCAGCATTTT. Translating it yields CASSYPTYRTNQPQHF. The rearrangement uses TRBV6-9 and TRBJ1-5; the D is unclear. The CDR3 is 16 amino acids. The ends were cut back, 2 bases at V and 4 bases at J, with 15 bases in the middle. Looked up from germline, CDR1 is MNHGY and CDR2 is SVAAGI.

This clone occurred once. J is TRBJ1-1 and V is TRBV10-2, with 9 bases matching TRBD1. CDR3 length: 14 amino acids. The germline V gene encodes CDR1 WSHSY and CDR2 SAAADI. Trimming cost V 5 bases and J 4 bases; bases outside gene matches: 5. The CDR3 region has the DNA TGCGCCAGCAGTTCCGGGACAGGGTTCACTGAAGCTTTCTTT. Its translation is CASSSGTGFTEAFF.

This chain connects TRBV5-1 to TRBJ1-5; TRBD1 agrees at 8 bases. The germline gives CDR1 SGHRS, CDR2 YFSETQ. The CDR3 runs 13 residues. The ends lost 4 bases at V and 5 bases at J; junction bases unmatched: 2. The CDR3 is CASSPDRDQPQHF. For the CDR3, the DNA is TGCGCCAGCAGCCCGGACAGGGATCAGCCCCAGCATTTT.

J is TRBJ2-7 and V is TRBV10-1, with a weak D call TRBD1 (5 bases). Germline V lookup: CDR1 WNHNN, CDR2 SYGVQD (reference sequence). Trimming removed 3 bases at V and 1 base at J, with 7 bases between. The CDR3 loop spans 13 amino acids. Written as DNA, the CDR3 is TGCGCCAGCAGTGACAGGGCTTCCTACGAGCAGTACTTC. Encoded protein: CASSDRASYEQYF.

In DNA, the CDR3 is TGTGCCAGCAGCACGAATTCCGGCTCTGGAAACACCATATATTTT. Residues: CASSTNSGSGNTIYF. The J gene is TRBJ1-3, the V gene TRBV11-2; D uncertain. Trimming removed 5 bases from V and 0 bases from J, with 11 bases in between. Looked up from germline, CDR1 is SGHAT and CDR2 is FQNNGV. This CDR3 is 15 amino acids long.

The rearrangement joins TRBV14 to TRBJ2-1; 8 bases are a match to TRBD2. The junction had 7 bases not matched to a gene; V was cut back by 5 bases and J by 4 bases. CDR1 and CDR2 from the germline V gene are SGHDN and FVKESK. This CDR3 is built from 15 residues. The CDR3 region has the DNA TGTGCCAGCAGCACCATAGCGGGGAATTACAATGAGCAGTTCTTC. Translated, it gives CASSTIAGNYNEQFF.

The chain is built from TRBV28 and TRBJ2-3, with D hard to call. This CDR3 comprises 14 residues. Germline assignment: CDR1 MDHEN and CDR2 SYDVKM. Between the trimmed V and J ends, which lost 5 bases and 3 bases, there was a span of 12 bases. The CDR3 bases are TGTGCCAGCAGTCACGAAGAGGCGACAGATACGCAGTATTTT. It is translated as CASSHEEATDTQYF.

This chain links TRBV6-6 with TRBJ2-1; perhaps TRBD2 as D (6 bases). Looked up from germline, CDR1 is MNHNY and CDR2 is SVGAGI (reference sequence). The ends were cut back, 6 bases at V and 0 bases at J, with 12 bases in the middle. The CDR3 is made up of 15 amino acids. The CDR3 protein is CASRVATSSYNEQFF. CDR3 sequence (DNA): TGTGCCAGCAGGGTAGCGACTAGCTCCTACAATGAGCAGTTCTTC.

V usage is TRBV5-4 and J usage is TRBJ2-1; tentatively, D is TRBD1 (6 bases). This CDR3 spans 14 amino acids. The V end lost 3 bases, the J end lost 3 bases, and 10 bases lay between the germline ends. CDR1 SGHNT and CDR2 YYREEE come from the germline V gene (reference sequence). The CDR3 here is CASSSRGGYNEQFF. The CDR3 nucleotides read TGTGCCAGCAGCTCCCGAGGGGGCTACAATGAGCAGTTCTTC.

In DNA form, the CDR3 reads TGTGCCAGCAGTTTATGGGGATTCAGCTCCTACAATGAGCAGTTCTTC. Residues: CASSLWGFSSYNEQFF. The chain employs TRBV27 and TRBJ2-1; D gene unclear. CDR3 length: 16 amino acids. Germline V gives CDR1 MNHEY, CDR2 SMNVEV (reference sequence). With 1 base removed from V and 0 bases from J, the gap between germline ends came to 10 bases.

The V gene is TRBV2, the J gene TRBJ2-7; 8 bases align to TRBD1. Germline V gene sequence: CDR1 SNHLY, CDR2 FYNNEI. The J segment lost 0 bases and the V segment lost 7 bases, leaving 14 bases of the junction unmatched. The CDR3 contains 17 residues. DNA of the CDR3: TGTGCCAGCAAAAGAGGGGGACAGGCTGGGAGCTCCTACGAGCAGTACTTC. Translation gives CASKRGGQAGSSYEQYF.

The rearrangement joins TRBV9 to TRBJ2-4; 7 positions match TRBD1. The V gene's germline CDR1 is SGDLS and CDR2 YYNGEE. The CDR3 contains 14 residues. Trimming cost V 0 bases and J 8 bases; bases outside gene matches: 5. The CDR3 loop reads CASSVGQGQHIQYF. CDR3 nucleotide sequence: TGTGCCAGCAGCGTAGGACAGGGTCAACACATTCAGTACTTC.

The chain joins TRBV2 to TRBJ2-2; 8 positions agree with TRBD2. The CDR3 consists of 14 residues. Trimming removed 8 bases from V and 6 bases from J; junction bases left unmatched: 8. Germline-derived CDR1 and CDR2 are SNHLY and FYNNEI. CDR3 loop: CASSSGPRAGELFF. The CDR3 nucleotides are TGTGCCAGCTCTAGCGGGCCAAGGGCCGGGGAGCTGTTTTTT.

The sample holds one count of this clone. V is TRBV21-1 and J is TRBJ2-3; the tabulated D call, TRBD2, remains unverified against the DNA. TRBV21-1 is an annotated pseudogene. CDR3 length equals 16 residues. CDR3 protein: CASSPLPWDSTDTQYF. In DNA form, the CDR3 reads TGTGCCAGCAGCCCCTTGCCGTGGGACTCCACAGATACGCAGTATTTT.

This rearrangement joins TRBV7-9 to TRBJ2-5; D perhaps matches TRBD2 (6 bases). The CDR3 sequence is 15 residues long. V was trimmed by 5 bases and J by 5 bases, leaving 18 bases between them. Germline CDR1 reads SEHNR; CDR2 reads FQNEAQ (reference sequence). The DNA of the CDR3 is TGTGCCAGCAGCGCACTTGGCGGGATCTTGGAGACCCAGTACTTC. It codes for CASSALGGILETQYF. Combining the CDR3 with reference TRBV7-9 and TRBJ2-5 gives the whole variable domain DTGVSQNPRHKITKRGQNVTFRCDPISEHNRLYWYRQTLGQGPEFLTYFQNEAQLEKSRLLSDRFSAERPKGSFSTLEIQRTEQGDSAMYLCASSALGGILETQYFGPGTRLLVL.

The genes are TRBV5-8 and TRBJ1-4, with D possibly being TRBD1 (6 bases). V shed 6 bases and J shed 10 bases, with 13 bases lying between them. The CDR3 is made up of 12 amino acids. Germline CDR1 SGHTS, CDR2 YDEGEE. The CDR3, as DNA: TGTGCCAGCAAGCAGGGAGGGGGAAAACTGTTTTTT. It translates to CASKQGGGKLFF.

The CDR3 here is CASSFLPQTYEQYF. In DNA, the CDR3 is TGTGCCAGCAGCTTCCTACCTCAAACCTACGAGCAGTACTTC. The J gene is TRBJ2-7, the V gene TRBV7-9, with D uncertain. Germline V gives CDR1 SEHNR, CDR2 FQNEAQ (reference sequence). This CDR3 has 14 residues. V was trimmed by 3 bases and J by 2 bases, leaving 11 bases between them.